The 31 T cell receptor beta chains given below trace back to one sample, sequenced in a study of identifying expanded T cells in peripheral blood. Sequencing was performed with immunoSEQ multiplex PCR; in TCRdb, only in-frame clones are kept and a portion is missing. In the table there are some 93,000 clones, roughly 88% of which are singletons. Sequences were obtained from blood. The receptor source for this set is a person between 18 and 75 years old in good health.

The rearrangement uses TRBV7-9 and TRBJ2-7, with D unclear. This CDR3 has 13 residues. CDR1 is SEHNR, CDR2 FQNEAQ, per germline (reference sequence). V gave up 3 bases and J gave up 3 bases, with 9 bases separating them. CDR3 region: CASSLSSSYEQYF. The CDR3 nucleotides read TGTGCCAGCAGCTTGTCGTCCAGCTACGAGCAGTACTTC.

This clone was seen only once. This sequence joins TRBV19 and TRBJ1-1; D perhaps matches TRBD1 (6 bases). The length of the CDR3 is 14 residues. Germline V gene lookup returns CDR1 LNHDA and CDR2 SQIVND (reference sequence). Trimming left V 8 bases short and J 1 base short, with 14 bases between. The CDR3 protein is CASEGGFRNTEAFF. CDR3 coding DNA: TGTGCCAGTGAGGGGGGTTTTAGGAACACTGAAGCTTTCTTT.

The chain couples TRBV4-3 to TRBJ2-1, with TRBD2 identical over 9 bases. Germline loops: CDR1 LGHNA, CDR2 YSLEER. The CDR3 consists of 14 residues. Unmatched junction bases numbered 1, after V lost 1 base and J lost 6 bases. The CDR3 loop is CASSQVREGNEQFF. Written as DNA, the CDR3 is TGCGCCAGCAGCCAAGTGCGGGAGGGCAATGAGCAGTTCTTC.

The V and J genes are TRBV6-1 and TRBJ1-4; D is uncertain. The CDR3 runs 15 residues. Germline V gives CDR1 MNHNS, CDR2 SASEGT. The V gene lost 2 bases and the J gene lost 3 bases, with 10 bases spanning the gap. The CDR3 DNA follows: TGTGCCAGCAGTGAAATGGGGTCGGCTAATGAAAAACTGTTTTTT. Translating gives CASSEMGSANEKLFF.

The V and J genes are TRBV12-5 and TRBJ1-1; D may be TRBD1 (5 bases). Germline lookup yields CDR1 LGHNT and CDR2 FRNRAP. Trimming left V 0 bases short and J 4 bases short, with 9 bases between. The CDR3 loop spans 14 amino acids. DNA for the CDR3: TGTGCTAGTGGTTTGGTACTGGGACCCACTGAAGCTTTCTTT. Translation: CASGLVLGPTEAFF.

The V and J genes are TRBV6-4 and TRBJ2-2, with 8 bases that match TRBD1. The CDR3 has 13 amino acids. V lost 6 bases and J lost 6; bases outside the gene matches: 3. Germline-derived CDR1 and CDR2 are MRHNA and SNTAGT. CDR3 loop: CASRQGASGELFF. DNA of the CDR3: TGTGCCAGCAGGCAGGGGGCTTCCGGGGAGCTGTTTTTT.

The CDR3 is CSAGGLAGTTDTQYF. In DNA form, the CDR3 reads TGCAGCGCGGGCGGACTAGCGGGAACCACAGATACGCAGTATTTT. J is TRBJ2-3 and V is TRBV29-1; TRBD2 matches at 12 bases. The CDR3 is 15 amino acids. Germline values: CDR1 SQVTM, CDR2 ANQGSEA. V shed 7 bases, J shed 2 bases, and the junction held 7 bases outside the gene matches.

This clone was seen only a few times. CDR3 amino acids: CSGDSQAYGYTF. In DNA form, the CDR3 reads TGCAGCGGGGACAGTCAGGCTTATGGCTACACCTTC. J is TRBJ1-2 and V is TRBV29-1; 7 nucleotides align to TRBD1. Unmatched junction bases numbered 7, after V lost 7 bases and J lost 5 bases. The CDR3 loop spans 12 amino acids. Per germline, CDR1 SQVTM and CDR2 ANQGSEA.

The V and J genes are TRBV6-4 and TRBJ1-1; D not certain. The germline CDR1 and CDR2 sequences are MRHNA and SNTAGT. This CDR3 is 13 amino acids long. Between the trimmed V and J ends, which lost 5 bases and 4 bases, there was a span of 11 bases. CDR3 in amino acids: CASSLRVGTEAFF. CDR3 DNA: TGTGCCAGCAGTCTTAGAGTCGGCACTGAAGCTTTCTTT.

The chain uses TRBV4-2 and TRBJ2-7; possibly TRBD2 for D (5 bases). Trimming pared 6 bases from V and 0 bases from J, leaving 12 bases between. Germline CDR1 reads LGHNA; CDR2 reads YNFKEQ. The CDR3 has 14 amino acids. DNA for the CDR3: TGTGCCAGCAGTCCATATACTAGCTCCTACGAGCAGTACTTC. It is translated as CASSPYTSSYEQYF.

This clone showed up just once. The DNA of the CDR3 is TGTGCCAGCAGTGGACCTTTGGACAGGACCTATGGCTACACCTTC. This sequence encodes CASSGPLDRTYGYTF. The chain couples TRBV6-1 to TRBJ1-2; 7 nucleotides align to TRBD1. This CDR3 comprises 15 residues. Germline V gene lookup returns CDR1 MNHNS and CDR2 SASEGT. V gave up 4 bases and J gave up 4 bases; unmatched junction bases: 9.

V usage is TRBV29-1 and J usage is TRBJ2-7; no firm D call. Germline assignment: CDR1 SQVTM and CDR2 ANQGSEA. Trimming removed 4 bases from V and 6 bases from J, with 10 bases in between. This CDR3 has 11 amino acids. The CDR3 loop reads CSVGKGSEQYF. DNA for the CDR3: TGCAGCGTTGGTAAAGGGTCCGAGCAGTACTTC.

The V call is TRBV7-9, the J call TRBJ1-4; D unresolved. The V and J ends lost 3 bases and 7 bases respectively, with 12 bases between them. The CDR3 is made up of 14 amino acids. Germline loops: CDR1 SEHNR, CDR2 FQNEAQ (reference sequence). The DNA for the CDR3 is TGTGCCAGCAGCTTTTTAGGAGGGCCTGAAAAACTGTTTTTT. It is translated as CASSFLGGPEKLFF.

V is TRBV19 and J is TRBJ1-5; 7 nucleotides align to TRBD1. Germline trimming cut 6 bases from V and 5 bases from J; bases unmatched to any gene: 4. Germline V CDR1 and CDR2: LNHDA, SQIVND (reference sequence). The CDR3 has 13 amino acids. The CDR3: CASRQGLHQPQHF. DNA for the CDR3: TGTGCCAGTAGACAGGGGCTTCATCAGCCCCAGCATTTT.

The rearrangement links TRBV4-3 to TRBJ2-7; 8 bases agree with TRBD2. CDR1 is LGHNA, CDR2 YSLEER, per germline. The CDR3 extends over 15 amino acids. V dropped 6 bases and J dropped 3; count of bases not matched to a gene: 10. The CDR3 DNA sequence: TGCGCCAGCAGTTTATTTAGCGGGGCCAACTACGAGCAGTACTTC. Its translation: CASSLFSGANYEQYF.

CDR3 sequence: CASSPSGSSYNEQFF. CDR3 sequence (DNA): TGTGCCAGCAGCCCATCCGGCAGCTCCTACAATGAGCAGTTCTTC. The chain uses TRBV9 and TRBJ2-1; D not certain. The germline V and J ends were trimmed by 4 bases and 0 bases, with 11 bases remaining between them. The CDR3 is 15 amino acids. Per the germline V gene, CDR1 is SGDLS and CDR2 is YYNGEE.

The V gene is TRBV29-1, the J gene TRBJ2-4, with D tentatively TRBD1 (6 bases). Germline CDR1 is SQVTM and CDR2 is ANQGSEA. Trimming removed 7 bases from V and 5 bases from J, with 12 bases in between. This CDR3 contains 12 residues. The CDR3 DNA follows: TGCAGCGGGGGGCCCATGCAAAACATTCAGTACTTC. Translated, it gives CSGGPMQNIQYF.

CDR3 in amino acids: CASSVEGDRGETQYF. The CDR3 DNA reads as TGTGCCAGCAGCGTAGAGGGGGATCGAGGGGAGACCCAGTACTTC. J is TRBJ2-5 and V is TRBV9; a weak D match, TRBD1 (6 bases). V gave up 0 bases and J gave up 5 bases, with 14 bases separating them. CDR3 length equals 15 residues. CDR1 is SGDLS, CDR2 YYNGEE, per germline. The entire variable domain, with the rest obtained from reference TRBV9 and TRBJ2-5, is as follows: DSGVTQTPKHLITATGQRVTLRCSPRSGDLSVYWYQQSLDQGLQFLIQYYNGEERAKGNILERFSAQQFPDLHSELNLSSLELGDSALYFCASSVEGDRGETQYFGPGTRLLVL.

The chain combines TRBV5-4 with TRBJ1-2, with a possible D match to TRBD1 (6 bases). The CDR3 extends over 16 amino acids. V was cut by 0 bases and J by 1 base, with 13 bases left in between. Germline loops: CDR1 SGHNT, CDR2 YYREEE (reference sequence). The CDR3 sequence: CASSLDGQPLNYGYTF. DNA of the CDR3: TGTGCCAGCAGCTTGGATGGACAGCCACTTAACTATGGCTACACCTTC.

The chain joins TRBV6-4 to TRBJ1-2; D ambiguous. V was clipped by 0 bases and J by 2 bases, with 10 bases between them. The CDR3 totals 15 residues. Germline V lookup: CDR1 MRHNA, CDR2 SNTAGT. For the CDR3, the DNA is TGTGCCAGCAGTGACTCAGGGCGGAAAAACTATGGCTACACCTTC. This codes for CASSDSGRKNYGYTF.

This sequence joins TRBV5-4 and TRBJ2-3; TRBD2 matches 11 bases. The germline gives CDR1 SGHNT, CDR2 YYREEE (reference sequence). V shed 3 bases, J shed 0 bases, and the junction held 6 bases outside the gene matches. The CDR3 sequence is 17 residues long. CDR3 loop: CASSWASGRRSTDTQYF. For the CDR3, the DNA is TGTGCCAGCAGCTGGGCTAGCGGGAGGAGGAGCACAGATACGCAGTATTTT.

The CDR3 coding sequence is TGTGCCAGCACCCTAGAGGGAACTAATGAAAAACTGTTTTTT. It codes for CASTLEGTNEKLFF. The chain employs TRBV2 and TRBJ1-4, with unresolved D. Trimming took 7 bases from V and 1 from J, leaving 10 bases between them. Germline CDR1 reads SNHLY; CDR2 reads FYNNEI. The CDR3 length is 14 residues. The full variable domain, its missing parts supplied by reference TRBV2 and TRBJ1-4, is EPEVTQTPSHQVTQMGQEVILRCVPISNHLYFYWYRQILGQKVEFLVSFYNNEISEKSEIFDDQFSVERPDGSNFTLKIRSTKLEDSAMYFCASTLEGTNEKLFFGSGTQLSVL.

The rearrangement links TRBV10-1 to TRBJ2-1; D uncertain. This CDR3 has 12 residues. V shed 0 bases and J shed 9 bases, with 6 bases lying between them. CDR1 WNHNN and CDR2 SYGVQD come from the germline V gene (reference sequence). The CDR3 here is CASSESTVEQFF. For the CDR3, the DNA is TGCGCCAGCAGTGAGTCGACGGTTGAGCAGTTCTTC.

The rearrangement links TRBV7-7 to TRBJ2-5; a weak D match, TRBD1 (6 bases). The CDR3 consists of 15 residues. Germline V gives CDR1 SSHAT, CDR2 FNYEAQ (reference sequence). The V gene lost 5 bases and the J gene lost 2 bases, with 15 bases spanning the gap. The CDR3 loop is CASSVTQGGQETQYF. CDR3 bases: TGTGCCAGCAGCGTTACACAGGGTGGGCAAGAGACCCAGTACTTC.

The chain carries TRBV7-9 and TRBJ2-3; D is perhaps TRBD2 (5 bases). The CDR3 has 15 residues. Germline V gene sequence: CDR1 SEHNR, CDR2 FQNEAQ (reference sequence). The ends were cut back, 2 bases at V and 4 bases at J, with 13 bases in the middle. CDR3: CASSLSGLSPDTQYF. The CDR3 DNA reads TGTGCCAGCAGCTTATCGGGGTTATCCCCAGATACGCAGTATTTT.

Written as DNA, the CDR3 is TGCGCCAGCAGTGGGTCGGCGGGGTTTGCAACTAATGAAAAACTGTTTTTT. This sequence encodes CASSGSAGFATNEKLFF. The genes are TRBV10-2 and TRBJ1-4; D remains unclear. Per the germline V gene, CDR1 is WSHSY and CDR2 is SAAADI. V dropped 4 bases and J dropped 0 bases, with 15 bases sitting between them. This CDR3 is 17 amino acids long.

This clone was detected once. In DNA form, the CDR3 reads TGTGCCTGGAGTGGGGCCGGGGGCCCCAATCAGCCCCAGCATTTT. Amino acids: CAWSGAGGPNQPQHF. V is TRBV30 and J is TRBJ1-5; tentatively, D is TRBD1 (6 bases). The CDR3 length is 15 residues. V gave up 1 base and J gave up 3 bases, with 13 bases separating them. The germline V gene has CDR1 GTSNPN and CDR2 SVGIG (reference sequence).

The V gene is TRBV11-2, the J gene TRBJ2-3, with D perhaps matching TRBD2 (5 bases). Per germline, CDR1 SGHAT and CDR2 FQNNGV. CDR3 size: 14 residues. V dropped 1 base and J dropped 1 base, with 6 bases sitting between them. The CDR3: CASSLGRGTDTQYF. DNA for the CDR3: TGTGCCAGCAGCTTAGGGCGGGGCACAGATACGCAGTATTTT.

This sequence joins TRBV28 and TRBJ2-7, with D uncertain. Per germline, CDR1 MDHEN and CDR2 SYDVKM. The CDR3 runs 14 residues. Deletions cut 6 bases from V and 3 bases from J, with 15 bases between. CDR3 coding DNA: TGTGCCAGCAGGGCCCACAGAAAATTCTACGAGCAGTACTTC. It specifies CASRAHRKFYEQYF.

The rearrangement links TRBV4-1 to TRBJ1-4, with D hard to call. The CDR3 has 12 amino acids. V gave up 1 base and J gave up 7 bases, with 4 bases separating them. Germline CDR1 and CDR2: MGHRA and YSYEKL. CDR3 bases: TGCGCCAGCAGCCAAGTAGGTGAAAAACTGTTTTTT. It is translated as CASSQVGEKLFF.

The J gene is TRBJ1-2, the V gene TRBV6-1; TRBD1 matches at 12 bases. The length of the CDR3 is 18 residues. Germline trimming cut 1 base from V and 5 bases from J; bases unmatched to any gene: 11. Germline assignment: CDR1 MNHNS and CDR2 SASEGT. In DNA, the CDR3 is TGTGCCAGCAGTGAAGGAGGGACAGGGGGCCGCGGAAGGTATGGCTACACCTTC. Its protein product is CASSEGGTGGRGRYGYTF.